This TCR beta chain was retrieved from a study of identifying expanded T cells in peripheral blood. Profiled with immunoSEQ multiplex PCR; TCRdb holds only in-frame clones, not every one. The data show about 82,000 clones, over 85% seen once. Trimming stripped 3 bases from V and 7 bases from J, with 4 bases between. In germline, CDR1 is SQVTM, CDR2 ANQGSEA. The CDR3 has 10 amino acids. Sequenced: blood. V usage is TRBV29-1 and J usage is TRBJ2-1; D call uncertain. This clonotype originated in a person aged 18-70 years in good health. CDR3 DNA: TGCAGCGTTGAGGGGAATGAGCAGTTCTTC. This translates into CSVEGNEQFF.